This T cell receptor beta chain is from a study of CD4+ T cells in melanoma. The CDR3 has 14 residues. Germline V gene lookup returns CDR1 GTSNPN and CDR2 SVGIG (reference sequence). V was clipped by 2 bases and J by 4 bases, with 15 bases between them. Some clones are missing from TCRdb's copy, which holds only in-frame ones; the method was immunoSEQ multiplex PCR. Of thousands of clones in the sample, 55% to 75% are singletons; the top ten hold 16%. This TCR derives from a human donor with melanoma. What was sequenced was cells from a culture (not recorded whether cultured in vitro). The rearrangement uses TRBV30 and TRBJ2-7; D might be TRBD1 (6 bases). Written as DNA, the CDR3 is TGTGCCTGGAGTCGGCTGGGGGCCCGGTACGAGCAGTACTTC. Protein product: CAWSRLGARYEQYF.